The 17 T cell receptor beta chains listed next were all sequenced from one sample in a study of identical twins. TCRdb redid the calling of the 5' RACE reads with MiXCR, one entry per CDR3 protein. The profile shows 420,000 or so distinct CDR3 sequences, 18% of them singletons. The sequencing sample was made of naive T cells sorted from blood. The source is a man aged 45-60 years in good health.

This clonotype was seen only a few times. The gene calls are TRBV7-9 and TRBJ2-7; D perhaps matches TRBD1 (5 bases). Germline CDR1 reads SEHNR; CDR2 reads FQNEAQ (reference sequence). The CDR3 loop spans 17 amino acids. Trimming shortened V by 4 bases and J by 2 bases, and 21 bases separated the two germline ends. The CDR3 DNA reads as TGTGCCAGCAGCTCCTCGGGCACAGGTCAAAGTCCCTACGAGCAGTACTTC. As protein: CASSSSGTGQSPYEQYF. Based on the CDR3 plus reference TRBV7-9 and TRBJ2-7, the full variable domain is DTGVSQNPRHKITKRGQNVTFRCDPISEHNRLYWYRQTLGQGPEFLTYFQNEAQLEKSRLLSDRFSAERPKGSFSTLEIQRTEQGDSAMYLCASSSSGTGQSPYEQYFGPGTRLTVT.

This clonotype has at least ten counts. V gene TRBV29-1 combines with J gene TRBJ2-7; maybe TRBD1 (5 bases). V was shortened by 2 bases and J by 1 base, with 15 bases between the two germline ends. The V gene's germline CDR1 is SQVTM and CDR2 ANQGSEA. The CDR3 runs 15 residues. CDR3 region: CSVETTDKESYEQYF. DNA of the CDR3: TGCAGCGTTGAAACTACGGACAAAGAATCCTACGAGCAGTACTTC.

The chain carries TRBV4-3 and TRBJ1-1; D call uncertain. V shed 4 bases and J shed 4 bases, with 13 bases lying between them. CDR3 length: 14 amino acids. CDR1 is LGHNA and CDR2 is YSLEER in the germline V gene. CDR3 bases: TGCGCCAGCAGCCTCGACAAGTTTAGCACTGAAGCTTTCTTT. Translated, it gives CASSLDKFSTEAFF.

The rearrangement links TRBV27 to TRBJ2-5, with 16 bases lining up with TRBD2. Germline loops: CDR1 MNHEY, CDR2 SMNVEV (reference sequence). The CDR3 runs to 21 residues. The V segment lost 0 bases and the J segment 9 bases; nucleotides outside the gene matches: 19. CDR3 DNA: TGTGCCAGCAGTTTATCGAAGCGGACAGCGACCGGGACTAGCGGGAGGGCGGCCCAGTACTTC. Its translation is CASSLSKRTATGTSGRAAQYF.

V gene TRBV4-3 combines with J gene TRBJ1-3; 11 nucleotides agree with TRBD1. The CDR3 runs to 15 residues. Germline V gene sequence: CDR1 LGHNA, CDR2 YSLEER. Trimming cost V 4 bases and J 3 bases; bases outside gene matches: 2. The CDR3 spells CASSLGTGGGNTIYF. The CDR3 coding sequence is TGCGCCAGCAGCCTGGGGACAGGGGGTGGAAACACCATATATTTT.

This clonotype was recorded many times. The chain has TRBV29-1 and TRBJ1-2; a possible D gene is TRBD1 (5 bases). The CDR3 length is 13 residues. Germline loops: CDR1 SQVTM, CDR2 ANQGSEA. Trimming stripped 1 base from V and 1 base from J, with 7 bases between. The CDR3: CSVEGGHNYGYTF. DNA for the CDR3: TGCAGCGTTGAAGGGGGCCATAACTATGGCTACACCTTC.

This clonotype turned up a few times. V is TRBV6-2 or TRBV6-3 and J is TRBJ2-7; D ambiguous. This CDR3 spans 11 amino acids. With 5 bases removed from V and 9 bases from J, the gap between germline ends came to 11 bases. Germline V lookup: CDR1 MNHEY, CDR2 SVGEGT. The CDR3 protein is CASSGSFLQYF. The CDR3 bases are TGTGCCAGCAGTGGCTCCTTTCTGCAGTACTTC.

This clonotype was counted ten times or more. The chain links TRBV5-1 to TRBJ2-1; D is ambiguous. With 1 base removed from V and 8 bases from J, the gap between germline ends came to 7 bases. This CDR3 comprises 12 residues. Germline V gene data show CDR1 as SGHRS and CDR2 as YFSETQ. Here the CDR3 reads CASSLLADEQFF. DNA for the CDR3: TGCGCCAGCAGCTTGTTAGCCGATGAGCAGTTCTTC.

The rearrangement joins TRBV28 to TRBJ1-5, with 8 bases matching TRBD1. V dropped 4 bases and J dropped 5; count of bases not matched to a gene: 7. Germline CDR1 and CDR2: MDHEN and SYDVKM. The CDR3 consists of 15 residues. The CDR3 is CASSSPDRAYQPQHF. The CDR3 DNA follows: TGTGCCAGCAGTTCCCCGGACAGGGCCTATCAGCCCCAGCATTTT.

The chain is built from TRBV4-1 and TRBJ2-7; D possibly corresponds to TRBD2 (6 bases). V lost 6 bases and J 6 bases, leaving 15 bases between the germline ends. The CDR3 has 13 residues. The V gene's germline CDR1 is MGHRA and CDR2 YSYEKL. The CDR3 nucleotides are TGCGCCAGCAGGGCGGGGACCTGGGGCGAGCAGTACTTC. Amino acid sequence: CASRAGTWGEQYF.

This clonotype was seen a handful of times. The gene calls are TRBV14 and TRBJ2-7, with 11 nucleotides matching TRBD2. The V gene end was trimmed by 6 bases and the J gene end by 3 bases; junction bases not matched to a gene: 7. The V gene's germline CDR1 is SGHDN and CDR2 FVKESK. This CDR3 comprises 15 residues. The CDR3 is CASSAIAGGFYEQYF. CDR3 nucleotide sequence: TGTGCCAGCAGTGCAATAGCGGGAGGGTTCTACGAGCAGTACTTC.

This clonotype was counted a few times. The V and J genes are TRBV6-5 and TRBJ2-1; tentatively, D is TRBD2 (5 bases). Germline V gene lookup returns CDR1 MNHEY and CDR2 SVGAGI. This CDR3 is 12 amino acids long. V was shortened by 2 bases and J by 8 bases, with 7 bases between the two germline ends. The CDR3 reads CASSYPRDEQFF. The CDR3 DNA is TGTGCCAGCAGTTACCCGCGGGATGAGCAGTTCTTC.

This clonotype was observed at least ten times. The rearrangement uses TRBV11-2 and TRBJ2-3, with no clear D. Germline CDR1 is SGHAT and CDR2 is FQNNGV. The ends were cut back, 0 bases at V and 0 bases at J, with 1 base in the middle. The CDR3 extends over 13 amino acids. In nucleotides, the CDR3 is TGTGCCAGCAGCTTAGATAGCACAGATACGCAGTATTTT. Protein: CASSLDSTDTQYF.

This clonotype has at least ten counts. The CDR3: CASSLGRGHYGYTF. CDR3 nucleotide sequence: TGCGCCAGCAGCTTGGGAAGGGGGCACTATGGCTACACCTTC. V is TRBV5-1 and J is TRBJ1-2, with TRBD1 matching 7 bases. The CDR3 contains 14 residues. CDR1 SGHRS and CDR2 YFSETQ come from the germline V gene. Trimming took 0 bases from V and 3 from J; bases not matched to a gene: 2.

This clonotype was counted only a few times. The V gene is TRBV6-1, the J gene TRBJ1-2; a possible D gene is TRBD1 (6 bases). Germline values: CDR1 MNHNS, CDR2 SASEGT. The CDR3 has 15 residues. Trimming shortened V by 6 bases and J by 2 bases, and 16 bases separated the two germline ends. For the CDR3, the DNA is TGTGCCAGCAGACCCCGAGAGGGGGAGAACTATGGCTACACCTTC. It translates to CASRPREGENYGYTF.

The gene calls are TRBV12-3 or TRBV12-4 and TRBJ2-6, with a tentative D call TRBD2 (6 bases). Trimming shortened V by 6 bases and J by 4 bases, and 10 bases separated the two germline ends. The CDR3 runs 14 residues. The CDR3 DNA reads as TGTGCCAGCAGGTTAAGCGGGGGGGCCAACGTCCTGACTTTC. Translated, it gives CASRLSGGANVLTF.

V and J are TRBV5-1 and TRBJ2-5; TRBD1 or TRBD2 may be the D gene (8 bases each). The CDR3 loop spans 17 amino acids. Germline V lookup: CDR1 SGHRS, CDR2 YFSETQ. V lost 6 bases, J lost 3 bases, and 24 bases lay in between. DNA for the CDR3: TGCGCCAGCACCAGACAGGGGATGCCGGGACTAGAAGAGACCCAGTACTTC. Amino acids: CASTRQGMPGLEETQYF. The whole variable domain, filled in from reference TRBV5-1 and TRBJ2-5, reads KAGVTQTPRYLIKTRGQQVTLSCSPISGHRSVSWYQQTPGQGLQFLFEYFSETQRNKGNFPGRFSGRQFSNSRSEMNVSTLELGDSALYLCASTRQGMPGLEETQYFGPGTRLLVL.